The T cell receptor beta chain under discussion was sequenced for a study of cytomegalovirus exposure and HLA in healthy donors (dated by TCRdb to the late 2010s). As for the study more broadly: In an earlier analysis of approximately 500 of the donors, 250 to 350 Gb of sequence data and 117 million unique TCR beta sequences from roughly 180 million T cells were reported. About 280 gigabases of sequencing data and 91 million or so unique TCR sequences made up an early release that covered approximately 620 HLA-typed donors. Of the approximately 400 genotyped donors, around 81% fell in the genetic ancestry cluster associated with self-reported Caucasian donors. The study aimed to test whether signatures of past pathogen exposure could be identified by cataloging public T cell receptors. The T cell repertoires of several hundred subjects were profiled by immunosequencing and related to cytomegalovirus serostatus. In addition to the first cohort of hundreds of subjects, a separate validation cohort of 120 different subjects was used. The study combined high-throughput TCR immunosequencing, statistical association of individual TCRs with disease status, and machine learning to predict cytomegalovirus infection status. To study patterns of TCR occurrence, a later analysis re-analyzed previously published TCR beta repertoires from just over 650 donors and added high-resolution HLA genotyping. The later analysis used no new phenotypic data to find candidate immune exposures, relying instead on TCR beta sequences and their occurrence across donors. To decide whether each TCR beta V gene segment behaved as functional or pseudogenic, an earlier analysis of 587 of the donors relied on high-throughput TCR beta sequencing. Alongside the repertoire data, information on donor age, sex, ethnicity and CMV serostatus was compiled. A later genetic analysis used genome-wide SNP genotypes for 398 of the 666 donors, treating that subset as a discovery cohort. All discovery cohort repertoires had been generated on a single sequencing platform. Both class I and class II loci were covered by HLA typing, at four-digit resolution. Typing coverage differed by locus: A, B, C, DRB1 and DQB1 were typed in roughly 629-640 donors, DQA1 in about 500, DPA1 in 600 to 610, and DPB1 in approximately 450. Because of strong linkage in the cohort, five DR-DQ haplotypes were treated as single units for association and clustering. On average, around 240,000 unique TCR beta nucleotide sequences were sequenced per donor among about 400 genotyped donors of the cohort, with 15% to 20% of those sequences being non-productive. Overall study outcomes, separate from this receptor: The authors suggested that the approach could potentially be extended to other disease states and immunological phenotypes. In a later genetic analysis, fewer N-insertions in productive TCRs were reported among donors in an Asian-associated ancestry cluster than the approximately 710-donor mean. A further reported finding was that TCR beta sequences accurately predicted the HLA-A and HLA-B alleles for most subjects in the first cohort. In a later analysis, 15,000 to 20,000 TCR beta sequences were associated with specific HLA alleles at a false discovery rate of 0.05. Cytomegalovirus status was reported to be diagnosed by the classifier with high specificity and sensitivity in both the original and validation cohorts. Over 15 rarely observed V segments, including chromosome 9 orphons, were excluded from the earlier analysis of approximately 600 of the donors because counts were too low. According to a later analysis, TCR association rates differed among HLA loci, with DRB1 alleles showing the most associated TCRs and HLA-C alleles showing the fewest. A later analysis reported that several top co-occurrence clusters appeared linked to parvovirus B19, influenza, CMV and Epstein-Barr virus. Most CMV-associated TCR beta chains appeared to be HLA-restricted in a later analysis, and the HLA associations seemed to be driven largely by CMV exposure. The presence/absence analyses assumed that sequencing depth was roughly uniform across donors, and that assumption may not be true. The study gave a list of about 160 TCR beta chains associated with cytomegalovirus. A group of highly shared sequence variants was considered likely to be a technical artifact of the sequencing pipeline. In a later analysis, HLA-associated TCR beta chains showed more clonal expansion and lower generation probabilities than non-associated chains that were equally common. In vitro tests confirmed that a few of the cytomegalovirus-associated TCR beta chains recognize cytomegalovirus antigens. An association between a missense DCLRE1C variant and V-gene and J-gene trimming of TCR beta chains was found in a later genetic analysis and replicated in an independent cohort. Linkage disequilibrium might explain the correlated functional status among segregating V segments, but an unknown experimental factor could not be ruled out. The cohort was sequenced for TCR beta chains only, and without alpha or paired-chain data the features that could be detected were limited. Assigning TCR associations to individual alleles was difficult when HLA alleles, especially DR and DQ, strongly co-occurred. An earlier analysis of around 600 of the donors showed that most TCR beta V segments appeared in productive rearrangements either about 87% or about 30% of the time, which broadly matched IMGT annotations. For the cohort, immune exposure information was limited to CMV serostatus. Because HLA typing was missing for some donors at each locus, association tests included only the typed subset. The 87-base-pair reads could not distinguish some IMGT-functional V segments, including TRBV6-2 and TRBV6-3, so those segments were excluded. Most TCR sequences were seen in very few donors, while some public TCRs were found in many individuals.

V lost 6 bases and J lost 2 bases, and the count of bases not matched to a germline gene is 10. Measured from the cysteine to the phenylalanine, the CDR3 is 16 residues long. Only the CDR3 part of the read is kept: 48 bases, read in frame from the first base. In the germline V gene, CDR1 corresponds to SNHLY and CDR2 to FYNNEI. The cohort comprised 670 or so healthy bone marrow donors. At the time of sampling, all cohort members were nominally healthy, though unrecorded immune exposures were likely present. The donor was CMV seronegative and was included in the group of a few hundred seronegative cohort members. A peripheral blood sample was collected from each donor, and TCR beta sequencing was performed on peripheral blood mononuclear cells. The Qiagen DNeasy Blood Extraction Kit was used to extract genomic DNA from the blood cell samples. Preparation of the library involved the immunoSEQ multiplex PCR assay. For the multiplex PCR, a mixture combining 60 forward primers for TCR Vbeta segments and 13 reverse primers for TCR Jbeta segments was used. A multiplex PCR assay on genomic DNA amplified the CDR3 region of rearranged TCR beta genes. The Illumina HiSeq System was used to sequence the amplified TCR beta libraries as 87-base-pair reads. The authors' pipeline ran thus. Across the 640 or so repertoires, a later analysis counted tens of millions of unique TCR beta chains, 8.5 million to 12 million of which were shared by at least two donors. A nearest-neighbor algorithm error-corrected the raw reads and collapsed the reads into unique sequences, merging closely related sequences to remove PCR and sequencing errors. Alignment of CDR3 sequences to IMGT reference sequences was used to assign V, D and J gene segments. For a sequence to be retained, at least a six-nucleotide match to both a V gene segment and a J gene segment was required. Rearrangements were called productive when the CDR3 lacked stop codons and stayed in frame with V and J; all others were non-productive. Following IMGT convention, CDR3 was defined as the stretch from the second conserved V-encoded cysteine up to the conserved J-encoded phenylalanine. In an earlier analysis of around 570 of the donors, sequences lacking an unambiguous match to a single V gene segment were excluded. In an earlier analysis of 500 to 750 of the donors, V segments were called functional above 56.7% productive rearrangements and were called segregating when the between-donor standard deviation exceeded 5%. A statistical classification framework was developed to diagnose cytomegalovirus status using the catalog of TCR beta chain sequences. In a later analysis, TCR nucleotide sequences were compared against IMGT/GENE-DB human TR gene sequences so that V and J genes could be assigned. In a later analysis, CDR3 sequences and most-parsimonious VDJ recombination scenarios were assigned using the TCRdist pipeline. In a later analysis, every TCR beta chain was defined by the combination of its CDR3 amino acid sequence and its V-gene family, and reads without a unique V-gene family were dropped. A later analysis removed 592 highly shared, low-generation-probability nucleotide sequences to deal with suspected cross-contamination and a sequencing artifact. In a later analysis, a clonal expansion index for each public chain was calculated from normalized within-repertoire ranks of inferred template counts. In a later analysis, generation probabilities were computed with a VDJ recombination model fitted to out-of-frame rearrangements, and the resulting probabilities were checked against IGoR. In a later analysis, hypergeometric tests were used to score TCR-TCR, TCR-HLA and TCR-CMV co-occurrence, with a repertoire-size bias correction applied to TCR pairs. In a later analysis, false discovery rates were estimated by permuting HLA or CMV assignments 20 times. A later analysis grouped co-occurring TCRs with DBSCAN, adding TCRdist sequence similarity when clustering within HLA-allele-positive subsets. Repertoires with fewer than 30,000 or more than 120,000 public chains, plus five repertoires with anomalous nucleotide sharing, were excluded from co-occurrence clustering. The table comes from immuneACCESS by way of TCRdb, which keeps in-frame sequences with V and J called. Part of the clones is missing from these tables; in studies checked, under half for an unresolved V gene and the rest for unknown reasons. V, J and clone size are taken as reported in that table, and D and trimming were inferred from the DNA itself. The sample table shows about 170,000 clones, and about 76% are seen once. The top ten constitute roughly 1.9% of the sample.

As to this clone: Its antigen remains unidentified. Per-base qualities were not stored, and no clone one base away is much larger.

This TCR came from a female donor in good health and CMV-seronegative. The rearranged chain carries TRBV2 and TRBJ2-4; 7 junctional bases match TRBD1. Material: PBMCs. CDR3 sequence: CASSDRQGETKNIQYF. The DNA is TGTGCCAGCAGCGACAGACAGGGAGAAACCAAAAACATTCAGTACTTC.